This TCR beta chain was retrieved from a study of tumor-infiltrating lymphocytes in oesophageal squamous cell carcinoma. TCRdb re-called the PCR reads through MiXCR, storing one row per CDR3 protein. The top ten clones hold 28% of a sample with around 12,000 distinct CDR3 sequences, approximately 48% of them seen once. Trimming left V 2 bases short and J 11 bases short, with 10 bases between. Germline CDR1 is SGHTA and CDR2 is FQGNSA. The CDR3 is made up of 12 amino acids. This receptor was taken from a female donor with esophageal squamous cell carcinoma. V and J are TRBV7-2 and TRBJ2-1; D is unclear. Sequencing was performed on esophageal tumor tissue. CDR3 sequence (DNA): TGTGCCAGCAGCTTACTCGGGCCCCAGCAGTTCTTC. As protein: CASSLLGPQQFF.